This T cell receptor (beta chain) was identified in a study of blood T cell repertoires in COVID-19. Study-wide background: Samples representing acute and convalescent COVID-19 were sourced from the United States, Italy and Spain. From T cells, B-cell-depleted T cells, or PBMCs came the material, which was cDNA or gDNA.

There are 17 residues in the CDR3. Germline CDR1 SGHTA, CDR2 FQGNSA. V was clipped by 5 bases and J by 4 bases, with 21 bases between them. Under the authors' procedure: Reference gene primer amplification gave estimated nucleated cell counts. Produced via immunoSEQ multiplex PCR; TCRdb's table is partial and in-frame only. The D gene and trimming were derived from the DNA, and the V and J assignments and clone size from that table. There are roughly 360,000 clones in the sample; approximately 80% occur only once, and 1.1% lies in the top ten. This receptor was obtained from a human donor with acute or convalescent COVID-19. The donor label of this sample is uncertain. This chain links TRBV7-2 with TRBJ2-1, with TRBD2 as a possible D gene (6 bases). Sequenced input: peripheral blood. The CDR3 DNA reads TGTGCCAGCAGCCGCCTTCCTGGGACTTCAACTTACAATGAGCAGTTCTTC. It is translated as CASSRLPGTSTYNEQFF.